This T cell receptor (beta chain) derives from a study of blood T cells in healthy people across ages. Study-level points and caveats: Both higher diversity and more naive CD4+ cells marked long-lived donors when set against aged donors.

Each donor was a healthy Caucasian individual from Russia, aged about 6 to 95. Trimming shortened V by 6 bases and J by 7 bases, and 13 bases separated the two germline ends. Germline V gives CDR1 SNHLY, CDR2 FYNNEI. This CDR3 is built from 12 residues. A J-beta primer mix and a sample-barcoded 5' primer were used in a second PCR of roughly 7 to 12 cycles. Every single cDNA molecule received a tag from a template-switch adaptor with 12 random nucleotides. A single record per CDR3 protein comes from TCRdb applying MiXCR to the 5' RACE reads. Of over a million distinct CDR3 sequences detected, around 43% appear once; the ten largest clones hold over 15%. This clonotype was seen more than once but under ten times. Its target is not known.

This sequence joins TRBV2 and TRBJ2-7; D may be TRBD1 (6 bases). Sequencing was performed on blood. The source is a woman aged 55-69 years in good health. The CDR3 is CASRTGNGEQYF. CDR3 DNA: TGTGCCAGCAGGACAGGCAATGGTGAGCAGTACTTC.